This T cell receptor (beta chain) was captured by sequencing in a study of CD8 T cells in ankylosing spondylitis. Quantitative molecular-barcoded 5'-RACE generated the TCR beta libraries. Each CDR3 protein gets one entry after TCRdb re-called the 5' RACE reads with MiXCR. The data show around 250,000 distinct CDR3 sequences, roughly a tenth seen once. This clonotype was seen ten or more times. Its antigen is not known. Study outcomes and limitations: Significantly higher representation of disease-linked clones was reported for matched ankylosing spondylitis synovial fluid. Disease-linked clones bore a CD8+ phenotype and were relatively rare in peripheral blood. A TCR beta motif of under 10 highly homologous variants appeared characteristic of ankylosing spondylitis blood.

V lost 3 bases, J lost 8 bases, and 7 bases lay in between. Looked up from germline, CDR1 is MGHDK and CDR2 is SYGVNS. The CDR3 is 12 amino acids. The clonotype was recovered from a male donor with ankylosing spondylitis or in good health (not recorded which). This chain links TRBV25-1 with TRBJ2-2, with D possibly matching TRBD2 (5 bases). Material for sequencing was blood, either unsorted or a sorted T cell fraction (not recorded which). For the CDR3, the DNA is TGTGCCAGCAGTGAGCGAGGGGGGGAGCTGTTTTTT. Protein product: CASSERGGELFF.